Sequencing of this T cell receptor beta chain was carried out in a study of early stage breast cancer tumors. Study details: Most of the 16 invasive tumors were ER+, PR+ and HER2-. Whole-study results and caveats: Tumor and normal breast were distinguished via blood comparison in most of the 16 patients. Most shared enriched TCRB sequences were commonly generated ones.

V lost 6 bases and J lost 1, with 15 bases in between. The CDR3 is 15 amino acids. The germline gives CDR1 SGHAT, CDR2 FQNNGV. TCRdb's copy holds only in-frame clones and misses some; the assay was immunoSEQ multiplex PCR. Of tens of thousands of clones in the sample, around 80% were seen once. Of note for this clone: The antigen is not known.

The specimen sequenced was blood. This chain uses TRBV11-2 with TRBJ1-1; D gene uncertain. The source is a person in their sixties with breast cancer. The CDR3 DNA is TGTGCCAGCAGTCCGGCCGGGGTTAGGAACACTGAAGCTTTCTTT. Its protein product is CASSPAGVRNTEAFF.